The subject of this entry is one T cell receptor (beta chain). These data are taken from a study of blood T cell repertoires in COVID-19. Study at large: Samples came from the United States, Italy and Spain, spanning acute and convalescent COVID-19. From T cells, B-cell-depleted T cells, or PBMCs came the material, which was cDNA or gDNA.

The V gene's germline CDR1 is MGHRA and CDR2 YSYEKL. The CDR3 runs 16 residues. V gave up 4 bases and J gave up 0 bases; unmatched junction bases: 3. How the authors handled the data: Amplification of reference gene primers provided the estimated nucleated cell counts. TCRdb's copy holds only in-frame clones and misses some; the assay was immunoSEQ multiplex PCR. That table gives V, J and clone size, and the DNA gave D and trimming. The repertoire holds over 250,000 clones, approximately 86% seen once, with approximately 14% in the top ten. Those enrolled in Seattle joined during active infection and were followed longitudinally afterward.

Material for sequencing was peripheral blood. The sequence came from a woman in her seventies with COVID-19, enrolled during active disease. V and J are TRBV4-1 and TRBJ1-4; 9 bases fit TRBD1. CDR3 sequence (DNA): TGCGCCAGCAGCCCGGGACAGGGAACAACTAATGAAAAACTGTTTTTT. Its protein is CASSPGQGTTNEKLFF.